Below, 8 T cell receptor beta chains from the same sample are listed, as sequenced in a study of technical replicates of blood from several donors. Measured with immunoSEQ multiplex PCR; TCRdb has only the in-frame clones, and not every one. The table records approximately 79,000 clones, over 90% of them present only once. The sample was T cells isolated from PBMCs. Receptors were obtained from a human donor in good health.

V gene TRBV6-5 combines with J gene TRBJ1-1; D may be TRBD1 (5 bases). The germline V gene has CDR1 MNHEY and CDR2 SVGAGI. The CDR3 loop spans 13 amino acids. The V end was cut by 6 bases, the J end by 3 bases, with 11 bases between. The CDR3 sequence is CASRGDWYTEAFF. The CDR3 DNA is TGTGCCAGCAGAGGGGATTGGTACACTGAAGCTTTCTTT.

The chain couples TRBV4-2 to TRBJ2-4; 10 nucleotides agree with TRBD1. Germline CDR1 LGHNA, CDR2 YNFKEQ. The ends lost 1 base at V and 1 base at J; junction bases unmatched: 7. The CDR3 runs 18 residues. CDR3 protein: CASSQVNPGQGAKNIQYF. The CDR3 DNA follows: TGTGCCAGCAGCCAAGTGAATCCGGGACAGGGGGCCAAAAACATTCAGTACTTC.

CDR3 residues: CASSSDRSGNIQYF. The CDR3 DNA reads TGTGCCAGCAGCTCCGACAGGTCAGGGAACATTCAGTACTTC. The rearrangement links TRBV7-9 to TRBJ2-4; D perhaps matches TRBD1 (6 bases). Germline V lookup: CDR1 SEHNR, CDR2 FQNEAQ (reference sequence). The V end lost 4 bases, the J end lost 7 bases, and 14 bases lay between the germline ends. The CDR3 has 14 amino acids.

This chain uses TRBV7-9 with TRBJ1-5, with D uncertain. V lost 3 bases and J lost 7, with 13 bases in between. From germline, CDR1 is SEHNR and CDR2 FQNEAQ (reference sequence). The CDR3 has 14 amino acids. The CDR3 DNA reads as TGTGCCAGCAGCTTTGGAGGAGTTGGGCAGCCCCAGCATTTT. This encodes CASSFGGVGQPQHF.

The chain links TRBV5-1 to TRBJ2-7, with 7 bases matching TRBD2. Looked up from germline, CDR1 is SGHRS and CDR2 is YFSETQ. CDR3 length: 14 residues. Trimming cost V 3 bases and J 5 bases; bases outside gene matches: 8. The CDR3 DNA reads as TGCGCCAGCAGCTCGGACTGGGGGAGGGACGAGCAGTACTTC. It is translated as CASSSDWGRDEQYF.

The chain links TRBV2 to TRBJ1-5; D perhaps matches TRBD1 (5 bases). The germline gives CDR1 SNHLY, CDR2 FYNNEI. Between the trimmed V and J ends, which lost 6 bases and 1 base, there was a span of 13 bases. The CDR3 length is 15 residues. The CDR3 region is CASSLRAGSNQPQHF. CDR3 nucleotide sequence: TGTGCCAGCAGCCTCAGGGCGGGAAGCAATCAGCCCCAGCATTTT. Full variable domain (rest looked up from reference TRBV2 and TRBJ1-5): EPEVTQTPSHQVTQMGQEVILRCVPISNHLYFYWYRQILGQKVEFLVSFYNNEISEKSEIFDDQFSVERPDGSNFTLKIRSTKLEDSAMYFCASSLRAGSNQPQHFGDGTRLSIL.

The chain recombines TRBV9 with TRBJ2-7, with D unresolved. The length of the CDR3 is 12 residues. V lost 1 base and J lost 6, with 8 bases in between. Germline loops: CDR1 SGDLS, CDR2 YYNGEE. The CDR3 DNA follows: TGTGCCAGCAGCGTACAGGCTGGCGAGCAGTACTTC. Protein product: CASSVQAGEQYF.

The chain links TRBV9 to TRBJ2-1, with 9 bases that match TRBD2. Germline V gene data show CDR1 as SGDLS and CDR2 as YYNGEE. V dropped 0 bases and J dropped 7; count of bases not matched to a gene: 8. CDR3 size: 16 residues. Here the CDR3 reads CASSVGASGMGNEQFF. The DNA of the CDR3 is TGTGCCAGCAGCGTAGGGGCTAGCGGGATGGGGAATGAGCAGTTCTTC.